One and the same sample provided the 14 T cell receptor beta chains below, sequenced in a study of technical replicates of blood from a few donors. Sequencing was performed with immunoSEQ multiplex PCR; in TCRdb, only in-frame clones are kept and a portion is missing. The sample holds about 68,000 clones, about 97% seen once. Specimen: T cells isolated from PBMCs. Every receptor here comes from a human donor in good health.

This clone was observed a single time. The genes are TRBV30 and TRBJ2-4, with 7 bases lining up with TRBD1. Trimming removed 5 bases from V and 0 bases from J; junction bases left unmatched: 10. Germline V gene data show CDR1 as GTSNPN and CDR2 as SVGIG (reference sequence). There are 16 residues in the CDR3. CDR3 sequence reads: CAWDSGQYIAKNIQYF. DNA for the CDR3: TGTGCCTGGGACTCGGGACAGTACATAGCCAAAAACATTCAGTACTTC.

This clone was detected only once. The rearrangement links TRBV19 to TRBJ1-1, with no clear D. This CDR3 spans 13 amino acids. V lost 7 bases to trimming and J lost 11 bases, with 20 bases between them. The germline V gene encodes CDR1 LNHDA and CDR2 SQIVND (reference sequence). The CDR3 reads CASTPNSSPGAFF. CDR3 coding DNA: TGTGCCAGTACCCCGAACAGTAGTCCGGGGGCTTTCTTT.

J is TRBJ2-4 and V is TRBV7-2; 13 bases agree with TRBD2. Germline loops: CDR1 SGHTA, CDR2 FQGNSA. J lost 9 bases, V lost 5 bases, and 10 bases had no gene match. The CDR3 length is 16 residues. This chain's CDR3 is CASSPGLAGDWSIQYF. The CDR3 nucleotides read TGTGCCAGCAGCCCCGGACTAGCGGGGGACTGGAGCATTCAGTACTTC.

The chain recombines TRBV21-1 with TRBJ2-5; the table's D gene call, TRBD1, was not cross checked with the DNA. TRBV21-1 counts as a pseudogene. The CDR3 consists of 19 residues. The CDR3: CASSKASTGQGGFWETQYF. The DNA for the CDR3 is TGTGCCAGCAGCAAAGCGAGCACTGGGCAGGGTGGATTTTGGGAGACCCAGTACTTC.

The table lists this clone with a count of one. The chain recombines TRBV27 with TRBJ2-3, with TRBD2 identical over 13 bases. There are 17 residues in the CDR3. The germline CDR1 and CDR2 sequences are MNHEY and SMNVEV (reference sequence). Unmatched junction bases numbered 4, after V lost 3 bases and J lost 1 base. The DNA of the CDR3 is TGTGCCAGCAGTTTCCGACTAGCGGGAGGCGGCACAGATACGCAGTATTTT. It yields the protein CASSFRLAGGGTDTQYF.

The genes are TRBV19 and TRBJ1-4, with a tentative D call TRBD1 (5 bases). V shed 2 bases and J shed 1 base, with 8 bases lying between them. In germline, CDR1 is LNHDA, CDR2 SQIVND (reference sequence). The CDR3 spans 15 residues. The CDR3 DNA sequence: TGTGCCAGTAGTATACAGGGAGGAACTAATGAAAAACTGTTTTTT. Its translation: CASSIQGGTNEKLFF.

The chain joins TRBV13 to TRBJ2-1; 11 bases match TRBD2. The V segment lost 6 bases and the J segment 4 bases; nucleotides outside the gene matches: 5. Germline V gene lookup returns CDR1 PRHDT and CDR2 FYEKMQ (reference sequence). This CDR3 spans 15 amino acids. CDR3 in amino acids: CASSSGTSGYNEQFF. In DNA form, the CDR3 reads TGTGCCAGCAGTTCCGGGACTAGCGGATACAATGAGCAGTTCTTC.

The chain couples TRBV30 to TRBJ2-5, with a possible D match to TRBD2 (5 bases). The CDR3 has 14 amino acids. V gave up 3 bases and J gave up 1 base, with 12 bases separating them. Germline CDR1 and CDR2: GTSNPN and SVGIG (reference sequence). CDR3 sequence reads: CAWSALLVQETQYF. CDR3 sequence (DNA): TGTGCCTGGAGCGCCCTACTAGTCCAAGAGACCCAGTACTTC.

The genes are TRBV4-2 and TRBJ2-3, with TRBD2 matching 11 bases. The length of the CDR3 is 17 residues. V shed 0 bases, J shed 4 bases, and the junction held 6 bases outside the gene matches. Germline V lookup: CDR1 LGHNA, CDR2 YNFKEQ. The CDR3 DNA is TGTGCCAGCAGCCAAGAAATAGCGGGAGGGCGCCCAGATACGCAGTATTTT. It translates to CASSQEIAGGRPDTQYF.

This chain links TRBV6-6 with TRBJ1-4; tentatively, D is TRBD1 (5 bases). Germline V CDR1 and CDR2: MNHNY, SVGAGI (reference sequence). The germline V and J ends were trimmed by 6 bases and 7 bases, with 12 bases remaining between them. The CDR3 sequence is 13 residues long. CDR3 region: CASRSGGSEKLFF. The CDR3 DNA reads as TGTGCCAGCAGATCGGGGGGGAGTGAAAAACTGTTTTTT.

The chain is built from TRBV7-9 and TRBJ2-2, with TRBD1 matching over 10 bases. Germline CDR1 SEHNR, CDR2 FQNEAQ (reference sequence). CDR3 length: 15 residues. V gave up 1 base and J gave up 6 bases; unmatched junction bases: 2. The CDR3 nucleotides read TGTGCCAGCAGCTTAGTTGGGACAGGGGCCGGGGAGCTGTTTTTT. Its translation: CASSLVGTGAGELFF.

The rearrangement joins TRBV7-2 to TRBJ2-7, with D perhaps matching TRBD2 (7 bases). Germline values: CDR1 SGHTA, CDR2 FQGNSA. Trimming stripped 5 bases from V and 1 base from J, with 12 bases between. CDR3 length equals 14 residues. CDR3 residues: CASSRGGNSYEQYF. The DNA of the CDR3 is TGTGCCAGCAGCAGGGGGGGCAATTCCTACGAGCAGTACTTC.

The chain is built from TRBV29-1 and TRBJ1-4; 11 bases are shared with TRBD1. The CDR3 contains 16 residues. Germline trimming cut 1 base from V and 8 bases from J; bases unmatched to any gene: 9. Germline CDR1 is SQVTM and CDR2 is ANQGSEA. The chain's CDR3 is CSVEVVDRGLYEKLFF. In DNA form, the CDR3 reads TGCAGCGTTGAAGTGGTGGACAGGGGGCTTTACGAAAAACTGTTTTTT.

The chain couples TRBV7-2 to TRBJ2-3; 11 bases fit TRBD2. From germline, CDR1 is SGHTA and CDR2 FQGNSA. Trimming took 0 bases from V and 3 from J; bases not matched to a gene: 8. The CDR3 runs 18 residues. The CDR3 loop is CASSLAILAGAETDTQYF. The CDR3 DNA is TGTGCCAGCAGCTTAGCGATACTAGCGGGAGCGGAGACAGATACGCAGTATTTT.